This T cell receptor beta chain was profiled in a study of patients and donors after allogeneic stem cell transplantation. TCRdb reprocessed the RT-PCR reads via MiXCR and lists one record per CDR3 protein. The sample contains 70,000 to 95,000 distinct CDR3 sequences, about 5% of which appear only once. The ends were cut back, 1 base at V and 3 bases at J, with 9 bases in the middle. Germline V gives CDR1 SNHLY, CDR2 FYNNEI. The CDR3 extends over 14 amino acids. In this sample, this clonotype turned up many times. V and J are TRBV2 and TRBJ1-2; D unclear. This receptor was identified in a human donor who was either an allogeneic HSCT recipient or a stem cell or donor lymphocyte infusion donor (not recorded which). It is not recorded whose cells these are; they may come from a transplant donor. Sequenced input: blood, either unsorted or a sorted T cell fraction (not recorded which). DNA for the CDR3: TGTGCCAGCAGTGAAGGGGCAGTCTACTATGGCTACACCTTC. As protein: CASSEGAVYYGYTF.